These 28 T cell receptor beta chains originate from one sample sequenced in a study of T cell repertoires in cytomegalovirus infection. A single record per CDR3 protein comes from TCRdb applying MiXCR to the reads. The data contain around 770,000 distinct CDR3 sequences, 25% to 30% of them singletons. Their antigens remain unidentified. Sequenced here: cultured CD8+ T cells from PBMCs, sampled from culture after CMV antigen stimulation. The receptors were sampled from a human donor in good health (CMV status not recorded). Some clones in this sample may be carry-over from other donors' samples.

The V and J genes are TRBV6-4 and TRBJ2-4; 7 nucleotides agree with TRBD1. This CDR3 region has 14 residues. The germline CDR1 and CDR2 sequences are MRHNA and SNTAGT. Trimming cost V 3 bases and J 7 bases; bases outside gene matches: 6. CDR3 region: CASSEEQGFNIQYF. The CDR3 DNA sequence: TGTGCCAGCAGTGAAGAACAGGGGTTTAACATTCAGTACTTC.

This sequence joins TRBV6-1 and TRBJ1-2; the D gene is possibly TRBD1 (6 bases). The length of the CDR3 is 12 residues. Germline V gene data show CDR1 as MNHNS and CDR2 as SASEGT. With 2 bases removed from V and 8 bases from J, the gap between germline ends came to 9 bases. The CDR3 spells CASSETGLGYTF. Written as DNA, the CDR3 is TGTGCCAGCAGTGAAACAGGGCTCGGCTACACCTTC.

V is TRBV6-5 and J is TRBJ2-2, with 7 bases fitting TRBD1. V was pared by 4 bases and J by 8 bases, with 4 bases of the junction left unmatched. This CDR3 contains 13 residues. CDR1 MNHEY and CDR2 SVGAGI come from the germline V gene. The CDR3 is CASSFGTVGELFF. CDR3 sequence (DNA): TGTGCCAGCAGTTTCGGGACAGTTGGGGAGCTGTTTTTT.

This chain uses TRBV7-9 with TRBJ2-5; 7 positions match TRBD1. The ends lost 5 bases at V and 3 bases at J; junction bases unmatched: 15. Germline-derived CDR1 and CDR2 are SEHNR and FQNEAQ (reference sequence). The CDR3 extends over 17 amino acids. This CDR3 reads CASSHSLAQGNEETQYF. CDR3 DNA: TGTGCCAGCAGCCATTCCTTGGCACAGGGGAATGAAGAGACCCAGTACTTC. Combining the CDR3 with reference TRBV7-9 and TRBJ2-5 gives the whole variable domain DTGVSQNPRHKITKRGQNVTFRCDPISEHNRLYWYRQTLGQGPEFLTYFQNEAQLEKSRLLSDRFSAERPKGSFSTLEIQRTEQGDSAMYLCASSHSLAQGNEETQYFGPGTRLLVL.

The chain links TRBV19 to TRBJ2-7; D call uncertain. Trimming stripped 4 bases from V and 6 bases from J, with 25 bases between. Germline V lookup: CDR1 LNHDA, CDR2 SQIVND (reference sequence). There are 17 residues in the CDR3. The CDR3 sequence is CASSKVIQVSAYSEQYF. CDR3 DNA: TGTGCCAGTAGTAAAGTTATCCAAGTCAGCGCTTATAGCGAGCAGTACTTC.

The chain employs TRBV9 and TRBJ2-1; D is perhaps TRBD1 (6 bases). Between the trimmed V and J ends, which lost 3 bases and 5 bases, there was a span of 21 bases. From germline, CDR1 is SGDLS and CDR2 YYNGEE. This CDR3 is 17 amino acids long. CDR3: CASSANPTGRANNEQFF. Written as DNA, the CDR3 is TGTGCCAGCAGCGCCAACCCTACAGGGAGAGCTAACAATGAGCAGTTCTTC.

There are a few counts of this clonotype. The chain is built from TRBV19 and TRBJ1-5, with TRBD1 identical over 9 bases. This CDR3 is built from 16 residues. Trimming removed 0 bases from V and 5 bases from J; junction bases left unmatched: 5. Germline CDR1 and CDR2: LNHDA and SQIVND (reference sequence). DNA for the CDR3: TGTGCCAGTAGTATAGATCCCCGGGACAGGGATCAGCCCCAGCATTTT. Protein product: CASSIDPRDRDQPQHF.

This clonotype was recorded a few times. V usage is TRBV4-1 and J usage is TRBJ2-7; TRBD2 matches 9 bases. CDR1 and CDR2 (germline): MGHRA, YSYEKL. This CDR3 is 15 amino acids long. The CDR3 loop reads CANSQLLAGDYEQYV. The CDR3 DNA sequence: TGCGCCAACAGCCAATTACTAGCGGGCGACTACGAGCAGTACGTC.

The chain uses TRBV12-3 or TRBV12-4 and TRBJ1-5, with a possible D match to TRBD1 (5 bases). Trimming left V 2 bases short and J 7 bases short, with 9 bases between. The CDR3 extends over 13 amino acids. CDR3 sequence (DNA): TGTGCCAGCAGTTTATCGTCAGGGCAGCCCCAGCATTTT. Amino acid sequence: CASSLSSGQPQHF.

This clonotype was observed a few times. The rearrangement links TRBV7-9 to TRBJ2-2; D is unclear. Per the germline V gene, CDR1 is SEHNR and CDR2 is FQNEAQ (reference sequence). This CDR3 is 14 amino acids long. V lost 4 bases to trimming and J lost 6 bases, with 12 bases between them. CDR3 region: CASSSRRAAGELFF. The CDR3 region has the DNA TGTGCCAGCAGCTCGCGACGGGCTGCCGGGGAGCTGTTTTTT.

The genes are TRBV20-1 and TRBJ2-1; D is unresolved. Germline V gene sequence: CDR1 DFQATT, CDR2 SNEGSKA (reference sequence). The CDR3 totals 15 residues. V lost 0 bases to trimming and J lost 0 bases, with 9 bases between them. CDR3 in DNA: TGCAGTGCTAGAGATATTGCAAGCTCCTACAATGAGCAGTTCTTC. Encoded protein: CSARDIASSYNEQFF.

This clonotype has a count of ten or more. The chain uses TRBV11-2 and TRBJ2-3, with D unresolved. Trimming took off 6 bases at V and 3 bases at J, with 10 bases between the two ends. CDR3 length: 13 residues. Germline CDR1 SGHAT, CDR2 FQNNGV. Here the CDR3 DNA reads TGTGCCAGCAGTACCCCCTCGACAGATACGCAGTATTTT. Translating it yields CASSTPSTDTQYF.

This clonotype was detected many times. The V call is TRBV6-6, the J call TRBJ1-5; D is ambiguous. This CDR3 is 13 amino acids long. The ends were cut back, 6 bases at V and 0 bases at J, with 6 bases in the middle. Germline V CDR1 and CDR2: MNHNY, SVGAGI (reference sequence). CDR3: CASSRNSNQPQHF. Written as DNA, the CDR3 is TGTGCCAGCAGCCGTAATAGCAATCAGCCCCAGCATTTT.

The chain has TRBV4-1 and TRBJ2-7; possibly TRBD2 for D (6 bases). The V end lost 1 base, the J end lost 0 bases, and 10 bases lay between the germline ends. The CDR3 has 15 residues. Germline V gives CDR1 MGHRA, CDR2 YSYEKL. The CDR3 spells CASSQVGGYSYEQYF. DNA of the CDR3: TGCGCCAGCAGCCAAGTCGGGGGATACTCCTACGAGCAGTACTTC.

The genes are TRBV27 and TRBJ2-3; 9 bases agree with TRBD2. The length of the CDR3 is 17 residues. J lost 0 bases, V lost 6 bases, and 10 bases had no gene match. From germline, CDR1 is MNHEY and CDR2 SMNVEV (reference sequence). The CDR3 spells CASRPISGGSSTDTQYF. CDR3 DNA sequence: TGTGCCAGCAGACCTATTAGCGGGGGTAGTAGCACAGATACGCAGTATTTT.

The chain has TRBV2 and TRBJ2-2; 9 nucleotides agree with TRBD1. The CDR3 totals 13 residues. The germline gives CDR1 SNHLY, CDR2 FYNNEI. The V and J ends lost 2 bases and 14 bases, in that order; junction bases with no gene match: 6. This CDR3 is CASSEPGTGFLFF. For the CDR3, the DNA is TGTGCCAGCAGTGAACCCGGGACAGGGTTTCTGTTTTTT.

The rearrangement uses TRBV19 and TRBJ1-1, with TRBD1 matching over 7 bases. The CDR3 runs to 15 residues. Germline CDR1 reads LNHDA; CDR2 reads SQIVND (reference sequence). Germline trimming cut 3 bases from V and 4 bases from J; bases unmatched to any gene: 8. CDR3 bases: TGTGCCAGTAGTATGGATCAGACAGGGCCCACTGAAGCTTTCTTT. Translating gives CASSMDQTGPTEAFF.

The V gene is TRBV5-4, the J gene TRBJ2-1; 7 bases line up with TRBD1. The V gene's germline CDR1 is SGHNT and CDR2 YYREEE (reference sequence). This CDR3 is 12 amino acids long. After removal of 5 bases from V and 8 bases from J, the junction contained 4 bases not matched to a gene. CDR3 region: CASRDRSYEQFF. DNA of the CDR3: TGTGCCAGCAGGGACAGGTCTTATGAGCAGTTCTTC.

This clonotype showed up just a few times. The chain has TRBV12-3 or TRBV12-4 and TRBJ1-5; D may be TRBD1 (6 bases). The CDR3 consists of 20 residues. Trimming pared 6 bases from V and 4 bases from J, leaving 31 bases between. CDR3 nucleotides: TGTGCCAGCAGCAACAACCTTCCCGGACAGAGGATAGCCGGGAATCAGCCCCAGCATTTT. It is translated as CASSNNLPGQRIAGNQPQHF.

The rearrangement links TRBV2 to TRBJ1-2; TRBD1 aligns across 7 bases. Germline V CDR1 and CDR2: SNHLY, FYNNEI. This CDR3 is 13 amino acids long. V dropped 8 bases and J dropped 4; count of bases not matched to a gene: 7. CDR3 residues: CASGGTVPYGYTF. The CDR3 DNA sequence: TGTGCCAGCGGCGGGACAGTCCCCTATGGCTACACCTTC.

This sequence joins TRBV27 and TRBJ2-1; D might be TRBD2 (7 bases). CDR1 is MNHEY and CDR2 is SMNVEV in the germline V gene (reference sequence). Trimming took off 1 base at V and 9 bases at J, with 16 bases between the two ends. The CDR3 has 15 amino acids. This CDR3 is CASSLWGGALGEQFF. CDR3 bases: TGTGCCAGCAGTTTATGGGGGGGGGCATTGGGTGAGCAGTTCTTC.

This clonotype has only a few counts. The J gene is TRBJ2-3, the V gene TRBV5-6; D uncertain. CDR3 size: 13 residues. Trimming removed 0 bases from V and 8 bases from J, with 10 bases in between. Germline CDR1 is SGHDT and CDR2 is YYEEEE. CDR3 DNA sequence: TGTGCCAGCAGCTTGGGAAGCGCTGGTACGCAGTATTTT. It encodes CASSLGSAGTQYF.

This chain joins TRBV7-9 and TRBJ2-7; D is unclear. The CDR3 consists of 14 residues. Trimming removed 5 bases from V and 6 bases from J, with 17 bases in between. Per germline, CDR1 SEHNR and CDR2 FQNEAQ (reference sequence). CDR3 sequence reads: CASSLQSQIGEQYV. The CDR3 DNA follows: TGTGCCAGCAGCCTCCAATCCCAAATAGGCGAGCAGTACGTC.

This chain links TRBV19 with TRBJ2-6; 8 bases align to TRBD2. The V gene end was trimmed by 3 bases and the J gene end by 0 bases; junction bases not matched to a gene: 4. Germline CDR1 and CDR2: LNHDA and SQIVND (reference sequence). There are 17 residues in the CDR3. CDR3 loop: CASSMLAGHSGANVLTF. The CDR3 bases are TGTGCCAGTAGTATGCTAGCGGGCCACTCTGGGGCCAACGTCCTGACTTTC.

The CDR3 reads CASSYGGYQGYTF. The CDR3 bases are TGTGCCAGCAGTTACGGGGGGTATCAGGGCTACACCTTC. V is TRBV6-5 and J is TRBJ1-2, with D possibly being TRBD1 (5 bases). The CDR3 is made up of 13 amino acids. V shed 2 bases and J shed 8 bases, with 12 bases lying between them. The V gene's germline CDR1 is MNHEY and CDR2 SVGAGI.

This clonotype was detected once. The chain uses TRBV6-4 and TRBJ1-1; no reliable D call. From germline, CDR1 is MRHNA and CDR2 SNTAGT. The CDR3 has 13 residues. Trimming took off 5 bases at V and 4 bases at J, with 11 bases between the two ends. The CDR3 loop is CASSRDGSTEAFF. DNA for the CDR3: TGTGCCAGCAGTAGAGACGGGAGCACTGAAGCTTTCTTT.

This clonotype was seen a handful of times. The chain carries TRBV12-3 or TRBV12-4 and TRBJ2-1; 9 bases map to TRBD1. The CDR3 spans 15 residues. The trim removed 1 base at V and 10 bases at J, leaving 8 bases unmatched. CDR3 loop: CASSLDRGPAGEQFF. The DNA for the CDR3 is TGTGCCAGCAGTTTAGACAGGGGGCCGGCAGGGGAGCAGTTCTTC.

CDR3 loop: CASSTGANEQFF. CDR3 nucleotides: TGTGCCAGCAGTACAGGGGCGAATGAGCAGTTCTTC. The chain is built from TRBV12-3 or TRBV12-4 and TRBJ2-1, with 7 bases identical to TRBD1. V lost 5 bases and J lost 7; bases outside the gene matches: 2. The CDR3 is 12 residues long.